Below are 16 T cell receptor beta chains sequenced from a single sample in a study of cytomegalovirus exposure and HLA in healthy donors. A multiplex PCR was run with 60 Vbeta primers and 13 Jbeta primers. Profiling relied on immunoSEQ multiplex PCR, and the TCRdb table lists in-frame clones only, not all of them. The profile covers 150,000 to 160,000 clones, with more than 75% appearing a single time and roughly 13% taken by the ten largest. Sequences were obtained from PBMCs. The source of these receptors is a man aged 25 to 40 in good health and CMV-seropositive.

The gene calls are TRBV7-9 and TRBJ2-1; 9 positions agree with TRBD2. Germline V lookup: CDR1 SEHNR, CDR2 FQNEAQ (reference sequence). The CDR3 has 15 residues. Trimming removed 5 bases from V and 8 bases from J; junction bases left unmatched: 10. The CDR3 is CASSPLIAGEDEQFF. The CDR3 DNA reads TGTGCCAGCAGCCCCTTAATAGCGGGAGAGGATGAGCAGTTCTTC.

This clone was detected only a few times. The chain combines TRBV27 with TRBJ1-1; D uncertain. The germline gives CDR1 MNHEY, CDR2 SMNVEV (reference sequence). Trimming removed 5 bases at V and 3 bases at J, with 7 bases between. The CDR3 is made up of 12 amino acids. CDR3 sequence reads: CASSHGDTEAFF. In nucleotides, the CDR3 is TGTGCCAGCAGTCACGGGGACACTGAAGCTTTCTTT.

The chain combines TRBV2 with TRBJ1-1; no firm D call. Trimming took 4 bases from V and 4 from J, leaving 7 bases between them. This CDR3 contains 12 residues. Looked up from germline, CDR1 is SNHLY and CDR2 is FYNNEI. The CDR3 reads CASSGMATEAFF. Written as DNA, the CDR3 is TGTGCCAGCAGTGGTATGGCCACTGAAGCTTTCTTT.

The rearrangement uses TRBV9 and TRBJ2-7, with TRBD1 matching over 10 bases. This CDR3 has 14 amino acids. Per the germline V gene, CDR1 is SGDLS and CDR2 is YYNGEE. The junction had 1 base not matched to a gene; V was cut back by 2 bases and J by 2 bases. The CDR3 protein is CASSVGQGTYEQYF. CDR3 in DNA: TGTGCCAGCAGCGTGGGACAGGGGACCTACGAGCAGTACTTC.

The chain is built from TRBV4-1 and TRBJ2-1; 10 bases agree with TRBD1. The V gene end was trimmed by 4 bases and the J gene end by 2 bases; junction bases not matched to a gene: 8. Germline V gene sequence: CDR1 MGHRA, CDR2 YSYEKL. The CDR3 totals 17 residues. The CDR3 nucleotides are TGCGCCAGCAGCCTATTCTCCGGGACAGGGGCCTACAATGAGCAGTTCTTC. Translating gives CASSLFSGTGAYNEQFF.

This sequence joins TRBV19 and TRBJ2-1; TRBD2 agrees at 10 bases. Germline CDR1 and CDR2: LNHDA and SQIVND (reference sequence). V lost 4 bases and J lost 5; bases outside the gene matches: 11. The CDR3 is made up of 17 amino acids. The DNA for the CDR3 is TGTGCCAGTAGTAGAAAAATACTAGCGGGAATTAACAATGAGCAGTTCTTC. Residues: CASSRKILAGINNEQFF. Full variable domain (missing parts from reference TRBV19 and TRBJ2-1): DGGITQSPKYLFRKEGQNVTLSCEQNLNHDAMYWYRQDPGQGLRLIYYSQIVNDFQKGDIAEGYSVSREKKESFPLTVTSAQKNPTAFYLCASSRKILAGINNEQFFGPGTRLTVL.

The rearrangement joins TRBV29-1 to TRBJ2-1, with D maybe TRBD2 (7 bases). Trimming removed 0 bases from V and 9 bases from J, with 18 bases in between. The CDR3 has 15 amino acids. From germline, CDR1 is SQVTM and CDR2 ANQGSEA. CDR3: CSVEERGVGEGEQFF. The CDR3 DNA sequence: TGCAGCGTTGAAGAAAGGGGGGTCGGGGAGGGTGAGCAGTTCTTC.

This clone has a single count. The J gene is TRBJ2-1, the V gene TRBV5-1; D is unclear. V lost 2 bases and J lost 10, with 7 bases in between. The CDR3 is made up of 11 amino acids. Germline CDR1 reads SGHRS; CDR2 reads YFSETQ. The CDR3 DNA reads TGCGCCAGCAGCTTCGCGATGGAGCAGTTCTTC. The encoded protein is CASSFAMEQFF.

This chain joins TRBV4-2 and TRBJ2-5, with D possibly matching TRBD1 (5 bases). This CDR3 has 14 residues. The germline CDR1 and CDR2 sequences are LGHNA and YNFKEQ. The V end lost 2 bases, the J end lost 2 bases, and 9 bases lay between the germline ends. The CDR3 DNA follows: TGTGCCAGCAGCCAACCAGGGATACAAGAGACCCAGTACTTC. Translated: CASSQPGIQETQYF.

The rearrangement links TRBV5-5 to TRBJ1-4, with D perhaps TRBD1 (5 bases). The V and J ends lost 0 bases and 8 bases respectively, with 17 bases between them. Germline assignment: CDR1 SGHKS and CDR2 YYEKEE (reference sequence). The CDR3 covers 16 residues. The CDR3 sequence: CASSLVWGEEGEKLFF. CDR3 coding DNA: TGTGCCAGCAGCTTGGTTTGGGGGGAGGAGGGCGAAAAACTGTTTTTT.

In this sample, this clone turned up once. This chain joins TRBV7-2 and TRBJ1-2; TRBD1 matches at 7 bases. Germline V gene lookup returns CDR1 SGHTA and CDR2 FQGNSA. This CDR3 region has 16 residues. V lost 0 bases to trimming and J lost 4 bases; unmatched junction nucleotides: 8. This chain's CDR3 is CASSLAGRGLSYGYTF. DNA for the CDR3: TGTGCCAGCAGCTTAGCGGGTAGGGGGCTCAGCTATGGCTACACCTTC.

The chain links TRBV7-2 to TRBJ1-5; D not resolved. V lost 5 bases to trimming and J lost 3 bases, with 5 bases between them. The V gene's germline CDR1 is SGHTA and CDR2 FQGNSA. The CDR3 totals 12 residues. CDR3 sequence reads: CASSEYNQPQHF. The CDR3 DNA reads as TGTGCCAGCAGCGAGTACAATCAGCCCCAGCATTTT.

In this sample, this clone turned up a few times. The CDR3 DNA reads as TGCAGCGTTGCGCTCGGGACAGGGGGCTCCGAGCAGTACTTC. It codes for CSVALGTGGSEQYF. The chain carries TRBV29-1 and TRBJ2-7, with 12 bases that match TRBD1. CDR3 size: 14 residues. Germline V gives CDR1 SQVTM, CDR2 ANQGSEA. V shed 4 bases and J 6 bases; nucleotides not matched to a gene: 7.

This clone has only one observation. V gene TRBV15 combines with J gene TRBJ2-3; 7 bases line up with TRBD1. Trimming cost V 1 base and J 3 bases; bases outside gene matches: 4. This CDR3 has 15 amino acids. Germline lookup yields CDR1 LNHNV and CDR2 YYDKDF (reference sequence). As DNA, the CDR3 is TGTGCCACCAGCAGAGGGCAGGGGGAAACAGATACGCAGTATTTT. It translates to CATSRGQGETDTQYF.

This rearrangement joins TRBV28 to TRBJ1-5; TRBD1 is a possible D gene (5 bases). The CDR3 runs to 19 residues. With 2 bases removed from V and 0 bases from J, the gap between germline ends came to 20 bases. Germline assignment: CDR1 MDHEN and CDR2 SYDVKM. The CDR3 DNA sequence: TGTGCCAGCAGTTTACTTGTTGCAGGGAACCGACATAGCAATCAGCCCCAGCATTTT. It encodes CASSLLVAGNRHSNQPQHF.

This clone appeared once. The chain links TRBV2 to TRBJ2-4; TRBD1 matches at 11 bases. The length of the CDR3 is 13 residues. CDR1 SNHLY and CDR2 FYNNEI come from the germline V gene. V trimming: 0 bases; J trimming: 14 bases; junction bases outside the gene matches: 3. CDR3 DNA: TGTGCCAGCAGTGAAGCCTGGGACAGGGGGGAGTACTTC. Protein sequence: CASSEAWDRGEYF.